This T cell receptor beta chain comes out of a study of shared clonotypes between healthy human individuals. The data were produced by immunoSEQ multiplex PCR, yet TCRdb's version contains in-frame clones alone and is incomplete. Found here are approximately 2,300,000 clones, around 92% of them singletons; the top ten hold more than 0.35%. Division of CD4+ cells produced a CD45RA+ naive subset and a CD45RA-negative memory subset. Germline V lookup: CDR1 KGHSH, CDR2 LQKENI. V lost 3 bases and J lost 4, with 10 bases in between. CDR3 size: 14 residues. This clone was picked up a small number of times. In the same sample, other DNA sequences code for this CDR3.

This chain joins TRBV18 and TRBJ1-5, with D unclear. This receptor was identified in a man younger than 35 in good health. Some clones in this sample may be carry-over from other donors' samples. Source material: naive CD4+ T cells from PBMCs. Subset noted: CD45RA+ positively selected. CDR3 coding DNA: TGTGCCAGCTCACCCGGGTCGGGTAATCAGCCCCAGCATTTT. Its translation: CASSPGSGNQPQHF.